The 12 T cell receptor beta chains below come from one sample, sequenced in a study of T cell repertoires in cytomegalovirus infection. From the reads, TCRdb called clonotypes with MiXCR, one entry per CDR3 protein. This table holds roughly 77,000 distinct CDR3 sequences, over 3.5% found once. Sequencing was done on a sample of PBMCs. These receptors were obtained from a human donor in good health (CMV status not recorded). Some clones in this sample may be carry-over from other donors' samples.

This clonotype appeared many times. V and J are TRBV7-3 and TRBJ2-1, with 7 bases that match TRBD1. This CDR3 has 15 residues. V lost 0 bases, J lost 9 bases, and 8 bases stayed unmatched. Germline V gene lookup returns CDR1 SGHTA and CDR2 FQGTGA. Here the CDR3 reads CASSLTGGPQSEQFF. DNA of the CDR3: TGTGCCAGCAGCTTAACAGGGGGCCCCCAGAGTGAGCAGTTCTTC.

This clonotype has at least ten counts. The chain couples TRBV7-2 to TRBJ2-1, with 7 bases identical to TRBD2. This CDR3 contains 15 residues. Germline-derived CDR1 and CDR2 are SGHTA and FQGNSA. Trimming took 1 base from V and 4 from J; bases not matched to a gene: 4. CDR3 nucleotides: TGTGCCAGCAGCTTAGGAGTGGGGGGGTACAATGAGCAGTTCTTC. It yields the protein CASSLGVGGYNEQFF.

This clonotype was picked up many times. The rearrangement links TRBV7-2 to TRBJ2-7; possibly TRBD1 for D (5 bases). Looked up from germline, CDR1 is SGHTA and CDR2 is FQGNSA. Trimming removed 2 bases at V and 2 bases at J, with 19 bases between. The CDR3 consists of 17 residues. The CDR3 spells CASSLTPPGQGTYEQYF. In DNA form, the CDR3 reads TGTGCCAGCAGCTTAACCCCCCCAGGTCAGGGCACCTACGAGCAGTACTTC. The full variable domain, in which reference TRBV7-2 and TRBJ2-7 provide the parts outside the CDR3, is GAGVSQSPSNKVTEKGKDVELRCDPISGHTALYWYRQSLGQGLEFLIYFQGNSAPDKSGLPSDRFSAERTGGSVSTLTIQRTQQEDSAVYLCASSLTPPGQGTYEQYFGPGTRLTVT.

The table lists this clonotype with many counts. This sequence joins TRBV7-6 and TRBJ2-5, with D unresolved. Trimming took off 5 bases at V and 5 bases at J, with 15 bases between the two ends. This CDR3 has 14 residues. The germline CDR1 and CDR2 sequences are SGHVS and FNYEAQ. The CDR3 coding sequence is TGTGCCAGCAGCCCCCTCACTGACATGGAGACCCAGTACTTC. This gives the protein CASSPLTDMETQYF.

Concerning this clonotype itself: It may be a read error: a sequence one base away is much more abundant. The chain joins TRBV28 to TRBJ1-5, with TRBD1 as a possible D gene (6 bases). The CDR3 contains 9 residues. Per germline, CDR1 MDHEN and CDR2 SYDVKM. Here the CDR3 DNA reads TGTGCCTCAGGACAGCTCCAGCATTTT. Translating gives CASGQLQHF.

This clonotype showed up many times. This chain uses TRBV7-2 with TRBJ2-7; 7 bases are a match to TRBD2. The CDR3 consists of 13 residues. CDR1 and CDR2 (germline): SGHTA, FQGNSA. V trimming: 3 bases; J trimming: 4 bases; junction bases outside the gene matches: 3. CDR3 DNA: TGTGCCAGCAGCTTCCACGGGGGGTACGAGCAGTACTTC. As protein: CASSFHGGYEQYF.

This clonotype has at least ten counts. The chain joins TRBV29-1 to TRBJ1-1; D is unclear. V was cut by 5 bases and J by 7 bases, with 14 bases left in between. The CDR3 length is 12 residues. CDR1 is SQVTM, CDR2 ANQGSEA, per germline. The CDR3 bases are TGCAGCGTTACTCTCCTGGGAATTGAAGCTTTCTTT. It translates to CSVTLLGIEAFF.

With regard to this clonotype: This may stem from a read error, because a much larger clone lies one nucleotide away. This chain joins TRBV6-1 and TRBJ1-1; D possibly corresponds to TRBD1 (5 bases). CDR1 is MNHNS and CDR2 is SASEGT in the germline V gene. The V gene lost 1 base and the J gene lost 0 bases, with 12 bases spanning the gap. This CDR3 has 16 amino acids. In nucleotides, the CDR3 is TGTGCCAGCAGTGAAGGAAAGACAGCTATGAACACTGAAGCTTTCTTT. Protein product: CASSEGKTAMNTEAFF.

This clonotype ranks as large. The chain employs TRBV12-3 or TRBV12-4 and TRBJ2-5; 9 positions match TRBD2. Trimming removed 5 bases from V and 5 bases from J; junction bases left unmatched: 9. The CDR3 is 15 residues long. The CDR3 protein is CASSPGAGLAETQYF. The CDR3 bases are TGTGCCAGCAGTCCGGGCGCCGGACTAGCGGAGACCCAGTACTTC.

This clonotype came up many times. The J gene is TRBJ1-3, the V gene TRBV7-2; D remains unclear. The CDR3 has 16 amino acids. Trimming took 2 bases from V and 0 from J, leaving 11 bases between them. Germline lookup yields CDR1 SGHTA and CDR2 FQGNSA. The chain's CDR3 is CASSLRTGSSGNTIYF. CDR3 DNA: TGTGCCAGCAGCTTAAGGACGGGAAGCTCTGGAAACACCATATATTTT.

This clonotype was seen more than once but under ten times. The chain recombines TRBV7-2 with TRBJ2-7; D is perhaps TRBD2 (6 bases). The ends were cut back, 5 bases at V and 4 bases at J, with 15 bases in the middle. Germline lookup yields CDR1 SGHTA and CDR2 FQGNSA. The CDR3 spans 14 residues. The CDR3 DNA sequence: TGTGCCAGCAGCCTACGGGGGACCACATACGAGCAGTACTTC. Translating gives CASSLRGTTYEQYF.

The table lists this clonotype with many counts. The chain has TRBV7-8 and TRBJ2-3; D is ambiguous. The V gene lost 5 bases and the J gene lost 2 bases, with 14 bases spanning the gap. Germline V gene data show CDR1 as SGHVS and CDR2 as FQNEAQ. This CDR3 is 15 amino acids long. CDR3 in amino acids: CASSLLGSFTDTQYF. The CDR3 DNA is TGTGCCAGCAGCCTCTTAGGGTCTTTCACAGATACGCAGTATTTT.